The 10 T cell receptor beta chains below come from one sample, sequenced in a study of T-cell memory formation after mild COVID-19 (dated by TCRdb to about 2021). Libraries came from 5' RACE. The instrument was an Illumina NovaSeq 6000. The public reads were reprocessed in TCRdb via fastp at Q25 and MiXCR, keeping in-frame beta chains. Rows matching on CDR3 protein sequence are summarized as one entry with the most common DNA and genes. Counted in this sample were roughly 350,000 distinct CDR3 sequences; approximately 21% of them appeared once. Of the sample, approximately 12% falls within the top ten clones. The sequencing input was PBMCs or a T cell subset sorted from them (not recorded which). These receptors originate from an adult woman who had mild COVID-19 (a few samples of this study predate the infection). The sample titles of this study are shuffled in the database, so cell type and time point are left out; the donor was told from shared clones.

The chain couples TRBV7-2 to TRBJ2-5; D is unresolved. The V gene lost 5 bases and the J gene lost 6 bases, with 10 bases spanning the gap. CDR3 length equals 12 residues. From germline, CDR1 is SGHTA and CDR2 FQGNSA. In DNA, the CDR3 is TGTGCCAGCAGCGTTGACCTTCAGACCCAGTACTTC. Residues: CASSVDLQTQYF.

This sequence joins TRBV2 and TRBJ2-2; 9 bases are shared with TRBD1. Germline V CDR1 and CDR2: SNHLY, FYNNEI. V shed 6 bases and J 4 bases; nucleotides not matched to a gene: 9. CDR3 length equals 16 residues. CDR3 region: CASRSTGGEGTGELFF. Here the CDR3 DNA reads TGTGCCAGCAGATCGACAGGGGGTGAGGGCACCGGGGAGCTGTTTTTT.

This clonotype was detected a few times. CDR3 bases: TGCGCCAGCAGCAGGCCGGGACTAGCGGGCAGAAATGAGCAGTTCTTC. Residues: CASSRPGLAGRNEQFF. The chain couples TRBV5-1 to TRBJ2-1; 12 positions match TRBD2. Germline V lookup: CDR1 SGHRS, CDR2 YFSETQ. The J segment lost 7 bases and the V segment lost 4 bases, leaving 9 bases of the junction unmatched. The CDR3 sequence is 16 residues long. Full variable domain (outside the CDR3, taken from reference TRBV5-1 and TRBJ2-1): KAGVTQTPRYLIKTRGQQVTLSCSPISGHRSVSWYQQTPGQGLQFLFEYFSETQRNKGNFPGRFSGRQFSNSRSEMNVSTLELGDSALYLCASSRPGLAGRNEQFFGPGTRLTVL.

The V gene is TRBV2, the J gene TRBJ2-4, with TRBD2 identical over 8 bases. The CDR3 extends over 16 amino acids. The V gene's germline CDR1 is SNHLY and CDR2 FYNNEI. J lost 3 bases, V lost 7 bases, and 11 bases had no gene match. The CDR3 DNA is TGTGCCAGCACCTTCGGCGCGGGAGGTGACAAAAACATTCAGTACTTC. Protein sequence: CASTFGAGGDKNIQYF.

This chain links TRBV7-9 with TRBJ1-2, with D unclear. V lost 3 bases to trimming and J lost 3 bases, with 14 bases between them. The CDR3 totals 15 residues. CDR1 and CDR2 (germline): SEHNR, FQNEAQ (reference sequence). CDR3 residues: CASSFSFRVDYGYTF. DNA of the CDR3: TGTGCCAGCAGCTTCTCATTTCGGGTTGACTATGGCTACACCTTC.

The V call is TRBV12-3 or TRBV12-4, the J call TRBJ2-5; TRBD2 agrees at 8 bases. The ends lost 5 bases at V and 5 bases at J; junction bases unmatched: 7. This CDR3 has 14 residues. The DNA for the CDR3 is TGTGCCAGCAGTGTTAGCGGGAACGACGAGACCCAGTACTTC. It specifies CASSVSGNDETQYF.

The sample holds a few counts of this clonotype. The chain carries TRBV20-1 and TRBJ2-7; 7 positions agree with TRBD1. Trimming took 3 bases from V and 2 from J; bases not matched to a gene: 7. Per germline, CDR1 DFQATT and CDR2 SNEGSKA (reference sequence). This CDR3 has 14 residues. The CDR3 DNA reads as TGCAGTGCTAGGAAGGGACAGTCTCCCTACGAGCAGTACTTC. Its protein product is CSARKGQSPYEQYF.

This rearrangement joins TRBV29-1 to TRBJ1-2; D call uncertain. CDR3 size: 13 residues. Looked up from germline, CDR1 is SQVTM and CDR2 is ANQGSEA. The V gene lost 1 base and the J gene lost 7 bases, with 13 bases spanning the gap. This CDR3 reads CSVEARPLGGYTF. In nucleotides, the CDR3 is TGCAGCGTTGAAGCTAGGCCTTTGGGTGGCTACACCTTC.

The genes are TRBV12-3 or TRBV12-4 and TRBJ2-1; no reliable D call. V was trimmed by 5 bases and J by 0 bases, leaving 8 bases between them. The CDR3 loop spans 14 amino acids. CDR3 residues: CASSDGLSYNEQFF. CDR3 coding DNA: TGTGCCAGCAGTGACGGGCTCTCCTACAATGAGCAGTTCTTC.

The gene calls are TRBV6-5 and TRBJ1-2, with D tentatively TRBD1 (6 bases). The CDR3 loop spans 15 amino acids. Germline CDR1 reads MNHEY; CDR2 reads SVGAGI. V dropped 6 bases and J dropped 0 bases, with 14 bases sitting between them. CDR3 sequence reads: CASSPRTVTNYGYTF. DNA of the CDR3: TGTGCCAGCAGCCCAAGGACAGTTACTAACTATGGCTACACCTTC.